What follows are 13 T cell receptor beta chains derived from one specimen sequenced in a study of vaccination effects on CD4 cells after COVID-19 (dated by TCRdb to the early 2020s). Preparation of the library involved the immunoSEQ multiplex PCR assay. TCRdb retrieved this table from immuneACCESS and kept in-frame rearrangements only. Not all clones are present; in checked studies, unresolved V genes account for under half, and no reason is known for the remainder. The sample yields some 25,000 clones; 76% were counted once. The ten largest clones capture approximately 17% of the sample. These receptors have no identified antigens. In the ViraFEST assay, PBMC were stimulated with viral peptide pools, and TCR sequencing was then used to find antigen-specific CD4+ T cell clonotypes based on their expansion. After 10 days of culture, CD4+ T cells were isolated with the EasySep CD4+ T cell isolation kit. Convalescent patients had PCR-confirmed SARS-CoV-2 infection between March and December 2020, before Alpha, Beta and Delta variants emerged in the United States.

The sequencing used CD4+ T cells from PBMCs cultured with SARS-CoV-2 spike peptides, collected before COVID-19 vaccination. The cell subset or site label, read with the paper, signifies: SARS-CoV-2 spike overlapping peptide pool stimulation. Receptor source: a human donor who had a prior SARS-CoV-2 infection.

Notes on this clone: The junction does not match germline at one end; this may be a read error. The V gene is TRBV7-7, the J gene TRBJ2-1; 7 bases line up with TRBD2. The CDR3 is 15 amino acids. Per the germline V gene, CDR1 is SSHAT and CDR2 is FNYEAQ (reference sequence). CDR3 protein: CASSPTLWGGDEQFF. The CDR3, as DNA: TGTGCTAGCAGCCCGACTCTTTGGGGGGGGGATGAGCAGTTCTTC.

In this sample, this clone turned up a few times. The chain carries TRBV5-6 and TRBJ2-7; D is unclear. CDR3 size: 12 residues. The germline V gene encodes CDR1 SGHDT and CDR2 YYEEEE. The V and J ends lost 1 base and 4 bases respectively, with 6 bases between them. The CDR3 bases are TGTGCCAGCAGCTTGTTCGGATACGAGCAGTACTTC. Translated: CASSLFGYEQYF.

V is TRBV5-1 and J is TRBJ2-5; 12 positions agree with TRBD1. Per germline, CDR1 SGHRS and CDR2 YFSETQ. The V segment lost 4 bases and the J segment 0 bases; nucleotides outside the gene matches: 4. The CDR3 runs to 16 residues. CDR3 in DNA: TGCGCCAGCAGCCCGGGGACAGGGGGCTACCAAGAGACCCAGTACTTC. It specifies CASSPGTGGYQETQYF.

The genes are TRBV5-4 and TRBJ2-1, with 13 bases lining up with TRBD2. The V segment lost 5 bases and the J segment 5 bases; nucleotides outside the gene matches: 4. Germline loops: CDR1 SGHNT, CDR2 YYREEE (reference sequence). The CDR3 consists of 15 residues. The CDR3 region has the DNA TGTGCCAGCAGGACCGGACTAGCGGGAGACAATGAGCAGTTCTTC. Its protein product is CASRTGLAGDNEQFF.

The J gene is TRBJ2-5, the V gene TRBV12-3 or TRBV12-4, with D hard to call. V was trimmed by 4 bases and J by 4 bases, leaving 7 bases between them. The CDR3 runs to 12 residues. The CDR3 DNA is TGTGCCAGCAGTTCGATGGGAGAGACCCAGTACTTC. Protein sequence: CASSSMGETQYF.

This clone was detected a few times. The CDR3 DNA reads as TGCGCCAGCAGCTTGGGACAGGGGGCTCCGTTCTATGGCTACACCTTC. The encoded protein is CASSLGQGAPFYGYTF. The chain links TRBV5-1 to TRBJ1-2; TRBD1 aligns across 10 bases. The CDR3 has 16 residues. The V gene end was trimmed by 0 bases and the J gene end by 4 bases; junction bases not matched to a gene: 6. The germline CDR1 and CDR2 sequences are SGHRS and YFSETQ.

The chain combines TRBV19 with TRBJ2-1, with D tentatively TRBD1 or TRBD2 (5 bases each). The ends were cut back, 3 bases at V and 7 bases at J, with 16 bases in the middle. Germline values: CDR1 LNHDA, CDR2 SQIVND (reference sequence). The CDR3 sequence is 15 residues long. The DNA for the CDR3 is TGTGCCAGTAGTATCCGGGGCACAACAGAGAATGAGCAGTTCTTC. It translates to CASSIRGTTENEQFF.

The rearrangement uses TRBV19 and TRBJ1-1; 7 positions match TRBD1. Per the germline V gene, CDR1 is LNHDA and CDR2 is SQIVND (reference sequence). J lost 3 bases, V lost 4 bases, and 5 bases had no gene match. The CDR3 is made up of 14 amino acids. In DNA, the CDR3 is TGTGCCAGTAGTAGACAGGGTTTTGACACTGAAGCTTTCTTT. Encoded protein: CASSRQGFDTEAFF.

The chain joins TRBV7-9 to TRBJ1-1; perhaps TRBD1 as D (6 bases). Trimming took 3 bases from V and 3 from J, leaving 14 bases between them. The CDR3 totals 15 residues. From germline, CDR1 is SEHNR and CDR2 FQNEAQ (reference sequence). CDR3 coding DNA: TGTGCCAGCAGCTTGTTGAATGAGGGGGACACTGAAGCTTTCTTT. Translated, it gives CASSLLNEGDTEAFF.

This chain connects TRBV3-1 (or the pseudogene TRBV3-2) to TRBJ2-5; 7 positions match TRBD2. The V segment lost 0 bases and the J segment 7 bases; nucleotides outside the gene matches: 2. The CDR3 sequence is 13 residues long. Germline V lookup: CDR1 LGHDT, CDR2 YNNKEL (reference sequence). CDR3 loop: CASSQDWGGTQYF. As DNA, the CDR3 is TGTGCCAGCAGCCAAGACTGGGGGGGGACCCAGTACTTC.

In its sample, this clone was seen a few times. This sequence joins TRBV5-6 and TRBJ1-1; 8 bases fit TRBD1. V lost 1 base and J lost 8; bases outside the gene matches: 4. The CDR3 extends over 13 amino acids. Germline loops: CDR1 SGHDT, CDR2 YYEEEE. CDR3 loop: CASSLMRTGEAFF. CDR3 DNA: TGTGCCAGCAGCTTGATGAGGACAGGGGAAGCTTTCTTT.

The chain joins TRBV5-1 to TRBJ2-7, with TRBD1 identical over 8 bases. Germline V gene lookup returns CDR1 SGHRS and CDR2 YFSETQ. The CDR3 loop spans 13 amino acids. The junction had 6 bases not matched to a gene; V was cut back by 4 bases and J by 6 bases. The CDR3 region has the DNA TGCGCCAGCAGCGCCAGGGGGCTGGCCGAGCAGTACTTC. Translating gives CASSARGLAEQYF.

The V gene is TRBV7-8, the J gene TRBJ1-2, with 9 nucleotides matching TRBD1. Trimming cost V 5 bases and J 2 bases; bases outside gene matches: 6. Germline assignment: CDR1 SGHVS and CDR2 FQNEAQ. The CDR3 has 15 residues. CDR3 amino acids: CASSPTGQGNYGYTF. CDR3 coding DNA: TGTGCCAGCAGCCCCACCGGACAGGGGAACTATGGCTACACCTTC.